This T cell receptor beta chain was retrieved from a study of spatial heterogeneity in lung cancer. For the study at large: Detected beta-chain sequences consistently exceeded alpha-chain sequences. Matched bulk RNA-seq provided a T cell module score, and TCR transcript counts in tumor regions correlated strongly with it.

This clonotype was found a few times. Its cognate antigen is unknown. Study results and limitations: Counts of expanded alpha and beta TCRs within tumors tracked the tumor nonsynonymous mutation count.

Time point: sample taken at primary tumor resection. Untreated early-stage non-small cell lung cancer patients, fewer than 85 in total, were the donors. The CDR3 runs to 17 residues. Trimming pared 0 bases from V and 4 bases from J, leaving 16 bases between. The germline gives CDR1 MNHEY, CDR2 SMNVEV (reference sequence). TCRdb re-analysed the 5' RACE reads in MiXCR, keeping a single row per CDR3 protein. The sample includes around 19,000 distinct CDR3 sequences, about 15% of them seen just once. The V call is TRBV27, the J call TRBJ2-1, with a tentative D call TRBD1 (8 bases). This TCR was sampled from a female donor with early-stage non-small cell lung cancer. The material sequenced was lung tumor tissue, taken at surgery. The chain's CDR3 is CASSLSLTGGGYNEQFF. The DNA for the CDR3 is TGTGCCAGCAGTTTATCCCTAACAGGGGGGGGATACAATGAGCAGTTCTTC.